The clone carrying this TCR beta chain was seen repeatedly, ten times or more. What it binds is unknown. TCRdb analysed the 5' RACE reads with MiXCR anew, one entry per CDR3 protein. The sample consists of 250,000 to 300,000 distinct CDR3 sequences, around 5.2% of them appearing once. These data come from a study of T cells after yellow fever vaccination. Study outcomes and limitations: A faster peak, day 5 versus 15, was reached by the weaker secondary response.

The clonotype originates from a man younger than 35 who received the YFV17D yellow fever vaccine. The sample consisted of CD4+ T cells sorted from PBMCs, taken on the day of the yellow fever booster vaccination.

Written as DNA, the CDR3 is TGTGCCAGCAGCGTACTAGGTAGTATCAAGGGGAATGAGCAGTTCTTC. Protein: CASSVLGSIKGNEQFF. The rearrangement joins TRBV7-6 to TRBJ2-1; tentatively, D is TRBD1 or TRBD2 (5 bases each). Germline V gene sequence: CDR1 SGHVS, CDR2 FNYEAQ. CDR3 length: 16 amino acids. The germline V and J ends were trimmed by 5 bases and 7 bases, with 21 bases remaining between them.